The next 24 T cell receptor beta chains were all read from a single sample in a study of technical replicates of blood from a handful of donors. Assay: immunoSEQ multiplex PCR; the TCRdb copy retains only in-frame clones and omits some. The table shows about 79,000 clones, with 90% to 95% occurring only once. Input material: T cells isolated from PBMCs. These receptor sequences come from a human donor in good health.

The rearrangement joins TRBV5-1 to TRBJ2-3; 8 bases line up with TRBD2. Trimming at V came to 0 bases and at J to 2 bases, leaving 5 bases not matched to a gene. From germline, CDR1 is SGHRS and CDR2 YFSETQ. The length of the CDR3 is 16 residues. The CDR3 DNA is TGCGCCAGCAGCTTGGAGGTCGGGGGGGACACAGATACGCAGTATTTT. Amino acids: CASSLEVGGDTDTQYF.

This clone was observed a handful of times. This chain links TRBV28 with TRBJ1-5, with D uncertain. Per the germline V gene, CDR1 is MDHEN and CDR2 is SYDVKM. There are 15 residues in the CDR3. V was cut by 5 bases and J by 3 bases, with 14 bases left in between. In nucleotides, the CDR3 is TGTGCCAGCAGTCCACCGGTGGGCAACAATCAGCCCCAGCATTTT. This gives the protein CASSPPVGNNQPQHF.

CDR3 nucleotides: TGCGCCAGCAGCCCCTACAGGGGGACCGGGGAGCTGTTTTTT. Its translation is CASSPYRGTGELFF. The chain joins TRBV4-1 to TRBJ2-2, with 8 bases lining up with TRBD1. V gave up 4 bases and J gave up 5 bases; unmatched junction bases: 3. The CDR3 is made up of 14 amino acids. The germline CDR1 and CDR2 sequences are MGHRA and YSYEKL.

The V call is TRBV5-6, the J call TRBJ1-1; perhaps TRBD1 as D (5 bases). V lost 4 bases and J 4 bases, leaving 14 bases between the germline ends. Germline lookup yields CDR1 SGHDT and CDR2 YYEEEE. There are 14 residues in the CDR3. This chain's CDR3 is CASSPSGRRTEAFF. The CDR3 bases are TGTGCCAGCAGCCCCTCAGGGCGGCGCACTGAAGCTTTCTTT.

The chain has TRBV9 and TRBJ2-7; D is possibly TRBD2 (5 bases). CDR3 size: 14 residues. V was cut by 3 bases and J by 0 bases, with 10 bases left in between. Germline-derived CDR1 and CDR2 are SGDLS and YYNGEE. CDR3 in amino acids: CASSAGLNSYEQYF. The CDR3 region has the DNA TGTGCCAGCAGCGCCGGACTGAACTCCTACGAGCAGTACTTC.

The chain uses TRBV7-2 and TRBJ1-5; D uncertain. The V gene's germline CDR1 is SGHTA and CDR2 FQGNSA. V lost 1 base and J lost 6, with 4 bases in between. The CDR3 is 12 residues long. CDR3: CASSLDTQPQHF. DNA for the CDR3: TGTGCCAGCAGCTTAGACACTCAGCCCCAGCATTTT.

This chain uses TRBV5-1 with TRBJ2-7, with D unresolved. Trimming stripped 0 bases from V and 2 bases from J, with 6 bases between. Germline-derived CDR1 and CDR2 are SGHRS and YFSETQ. The CDR3 is made up of 13 amino acids. CDR3 loop: CASSLVEPYEQYF. The CDR3, as DNA: TGCGCCAGCAGCTTGGTAGAACCCTACGAGCAGTACTTC.

V is TRBV5-1 and J is TRBJ1-5, with 8 nucleotides matching TRBD1. CDR1 and CDR2 (germline): SGHRS, YFSETQ. V shed 0 bases and J 6 bases; nucleotides not matched to a gene: 5. The CDR3 runs 15 residues. In DNA form, the CDR3 reads TGCGCCAGCAGCTTGGGCTCAGGGGGCTCTCAGCCCCAGCATTTT. It codes for CASSLGSGGSQPQHF. Together with reference TRBV5-1 and TRBJ1-5, the CDR3 gives the full variable domain: KAGVTQTPRYLIKTRGQQVTLSCSPISGHRSVSWYQQTPGQGLQFLFEYFSETQRNKGNFPGRFSGRQFSNSRSEMNVSTLELGDSALYLCASSLGSGGSQPQHFGDGTRLSIL.

The chain combines TRBV7-9 with TRBJ2-7; 10 bases are shared with TRBD2. The CDR3 loop spans 18 amino acids. Germline trimming cut 5 bases from V and 1 base from J; bases unmatched to any gene: 14. CDR1 and CDR2 from the germline V gene are SEHNR and FQNEAQ (reference sequence). Written as DNA, the CDR3 is TGTGCCAGCAGCAGCACCGGGACTAGCGCAGCCCTATCCTACGAGCAGTACTTC. Translating gives CASSSTGTSAALSYEQYF.

The chain employs TRBV7-2 and TRBJ1-3; 10 bases line up with TRBD1. Germline CDR1 is SGHTA and CDR2 is FQGNSA. This CDR3 region has 16 residues. V lost 4 bases, J lost 2 bases, and 5 bases stayed unmatched. The DNA of the CDR3 is TGTGCCAGCAGCTCAGGAGGGACAGGGGCTGGAAACACCATATATTTT. This gives the protein CASSSGGTGAGNTIYF.

The chain links TRBV30 to TRBJ1-4; D call uncertain. From germline, CDR1 is GTSNPN and CDR2 SVGIG (reference sequence). The CDR3 has 12 residues. The V end was cut by 5 bases, the J end by 6 bases, with 10 bases between. CDR3 nucleotides: TGTGCCTGGTCGCGGGTAGATGAAAAACTGTTTTTT. It specifies CAWSRVDEKLFF.

The rearrangement joins TRBV4-2 to TRBJ2-5; D is perhaps TRBD2 (6 bases). Trimming cost V 0 bases and J 5 bases, with 13 bases left between them. The CDR3 extends over 15 amino acids. Germline values: CDR1 LGHNA, CDR2 YNFKEQ. CDR3 DNA sequence: TGTGCCAGCAGCCAAGACTTACTTCGGGGGGAGACCCAGTACTTC. Translated, it gives CASSQDLLRGETQYF.

The chain combines TRBV2 with TRBJ2-2; TRBD2 aligns across 8 bases. J lost 1 base, V lost 6 bases, and 4 bases had no gene match. In germline, CDR1 is SNHLY, CDR2 FYNNEI. CDR3 length equals 15 residues. CDR3: CASRAGGRNTGELFF. In DNA, the CDR3 is TGTGCCAGCAGGGCGGGGGGCCGGAACACCGGGGAGCTGTTTTTT.

The chain couples TRBV19 to TRBJ2-7; D perhaps matches TRBD2 (5 bases). CDR3 size: 14 residues. CDR1 LNHDA and CDR2 SQIVND come from the germline V gene (reference sequence). With 5 bases removed from V and 6 bases from J, the gap between germline ends came to 17 bases. CDR3 nucleotides: TGTGCCAGTAGTTCCCCGACCCGCGGGCCCGAGCAGTACTTC. Its translation: CASSSPTRGPEQYF.

The chain combines TRBV5-6 with TRBJ1-1; D is perhaps TRBD1 (6 bases). The V gene lost 4 bases and the J gene lost 1 base, with 11 bases spanning the gap. This CDR3 region has 14 residues. From germline, CDR1 is SGHDT and CDR2 YYEEEE. Written as DNA, the CDR3 is TGTGCCAGCAGCCAACCACAGGGGAACACTGAAGCTTTCTTT. Its protein is CASSQPQGNTEAFF.

The rearrangement joins TRBV7-9 to TRBJ1-1; D gene uncertain. The V end lost 1 base, the J end lost 11 bases, and 17 bases lay between the germline ends. CDR3 size: 14 residues. Germline values: CDR1 SEHNR, CDR2 FQNEAQ (reference sequence). CDR3 DNA sequence: TGTGCCAGCAGCTTAGAAGGAGGCCAAGCGGAGGCTTTCTTT. This gives the protein CASSLEGGQAEAFF.

This clone was picked up one time. V gene TRBV10-1 combines with J gene TRBJ1-2; 7 positions match TRBD1. J gave up 4 bases and V 5 bases, and 7 bases lay outside the gene matches. Germline loops: CDR1 WNHNN, CDR2 SYGVQD (reference sequence). The CDR3 runs 14 residues. CDR3 bases: TGCGCCAGCAGTAGGGACAGTGCGGGCTATGGCTACACCTTC. Translating it yields CASSRDSAGYGYTF.

The gene calls are TRBV7-9 and TRBJ2-7; the match to TRBD1 covers 7 bases. Trimming at V came to 5 bases and at J to 2 bases, leaving 6 bases not matched to a gene. The CDR3 sequence is 14 residues long. The germline CDR1 and CDR2 sequences are SEHNR and FQNEAQ (reference sequence). Here the CDR3 DNA reads TGTGCCAGCAGCCTGAAGGACAGGCCCTACGAGCAGTACTTC. It codes for CASSLKDRPYEQYF. The whole variable domain, remainder taken from reference TRBV7-9 and TRBJ2-7, is DTGVSQNPRHKITKRGQNVTFRCDPISEHNRLYWYRQTLGQGPEFLTYFQNEAQLEKSRLLSDRFSAERPKGSFSTLEIQRTEQGDSAMYLCASSLKDRPYEQYFGPGTRLTVT.

The rearrangement uses TRBV7-9 and TRBJ1-1, with 9 positions matching TRBD1. Germline CDR1 is SEHNR and CDR2 is FQNEAQ (reference sequence). V lost 5 bases and J lost 10; bases outside the gene matches: 14. The CDR3 extends over 15 amino acids. The CDR3 spells CASSVFLRTGDVAFF. In DNA, the CDR3 is TGTGCCAGCAGCGTATTCCTCCGGACAGGGGATGTAGCTTTCTTT.

The chain recombines TRBV5-4 with TRBJ2-1; 12 bases align to TRBD2. The V gene's germline CDR1 is SGHNT and CDR2 YYREEE (reference sequence). The CDR3 has 16 residues. V dropped 0 bases and J dropped 3; count of bases not matched to a gene: 1. The CDR3: CASSLGTSGDYNEQFF. The CDR3, as DNA: TGTGCCAGCAGCTTGGGGACTAGCGGGGACTACAATGAGCAGTTCTTC. Filled out from reference TRBV5-4 and TRBJ2-1, the complete variable domain reads ETGVTQSPTHLIKTRGQQVTLRCSSQSGHNTVSWYQQALGQGPQFIFQYYREEENGRGNFPPRFSGLQFPNYSSELNVNALELDDSALYLCASSLGTSGDYNEQFFGPGTRLTVL.

The chain uses TRBV27 and TRBJ2-3; D not certain. The V gene lost 6 bases and the J gene lost 3 bases, with 13 bases spanning the gap. This CDR3 contains 14 residues. Looked up from germline, CDR1 is MNHEY and CDR2 is SMNVEV (reference sequence). The CDR3 nucleotides read TGTGCCAGCAGATTTTACAGAGCTACAGATACGCAGTATTTT. The encoded protein is CASRFYRATDTQYF.

The chain uses TRBV6-4 and TRBJ2-3, with 9 positions matching TRBD2. CDR3 size: 16 residues. J lost 4 bases, V lost 5 bases, and 10 bases had no gene match. CDR1 is MRHNA, CDR2 SNTAGT, per germline. Here the CDR3 reads CASSQTSGDPPDTQYF. The DNA for the CDR3 is TGTGCCAGCAGTCAGACTAGCGGAGACCCCCCAGATACGCAGTATTTT.

V gene TRBV5-1 combines with J gene TRBJ1-3, with 10 positions matching TRBD1. The CDR3 extends over 17 amino acids. V dropped 0 bases and J dropped 4; count of bases not matched to a gene: 7. Germline-derived CDR1 and CDR2 are SGHRS and YFSETQ. CDR3 amino acids: CASSLGDRGLGGNTIYF. DNA of the CDR3: TGCGCCAGCAGCTTGGGGGACAGGGGCTTAGGAGGAAACACCATATATTTT. Combining the CDR3 with reference TRBV5-1 and TRBJ1-3 gives the whole variable domain KAGVTQTPRYLIKTRGQQVTLSCSPISGHRSVSWYQQTPGQGLQFLFEYFSETQRNKGNFPGRFSGRQFSNSRSEMNVSTLELGDSALYLCASSLGDRGLGGNTIYFGEGSWLTVV.

V gene TRBV11-2 combines with J gene TRBJ2-7; 8 bases fit TRBD2. V shed 1 base and J 1 base; nucleotides not matched to a gene: 6. This CDR3 has 16 residues. Germline-derived CDR1 and CDR2 are SGHAT and FQNNGV. CDR3 nucleotide sequence: TGTGCCAGCAGCTTAGGGCGGGCTAGCGGGTCCTACGAGCAGTACTTC. Amino acids: CASSLGRASGSYEQYF. Together with reference TRBV11-2 and TRBJ2-7, the CDR3 gives the full variable domain: EAGVAQSPRYKIIEKRQSVAFWCNPISGHATLYWYQQILGQGPKLLIQFQNNGVVDDSQLPKDRFSAERLKGVDSTLKIQPAKLEDSAVYLCASSLGRASGSYEQYFGPGTRLTVT.